Below are 12 T cell receptor beta chains sequenced from a single sample in a study of blood T cell repertoires in COVID-19. Sequencing used immunoSEQ multiplex PCR; TCRdb keeps in-frame clones, though not all of them. The table shows fewer than 500,000 clones, with over 85% occurring only once. Sequencing was performed on peripheral blood. Receptors originate from a man aged 18-30 years with COVID-19, enrolled during active disease.

The genes are TRBV5-4 and TRBJ2-5, with a weak D call TRBD2 (5 bases). This CDR3 has 13 amino acids. Looked up from germline, CDR1 is SGHNT and CDR2 is YYREEE (reference sequence). V dropped 10 bases and J dropped 5 bases, with 18 bases sitting between them. The CDR3 loop reads CACSGITGETQYF. CDR3 sequence (DNA): TGTGCCTGCTCCGGGATCACGGGGGAGACCCAGTACTTC.

The V gene is TRBV9, the J gene TRBJ2-1; 11 bases agree with TRBD2. V lost 2 bases, J lost 4 bases, and 5 bases stayed unmatched. Germline loops: CDR1 SGDLS, CDR2 YYNGEE. The CDR3 sequence is 16 residues long. The chain's CDR3 is CASSVDSGRAYNEQFF. DNA for the CDR3: TGTGCCAGCAGCGTTGATAGCGGGAGGGCATACAATGAGCAGTTCTTC.

This chain connects TRBV28 to TRBJ2-7, with D unclear. V dropped 5 bases and J dropped 0 bases, with 5 bases sitting between them. Germline V lookup: CDR1 MDHEN, CDR2 SYDVKM. This CDR3 spans 12 amino acids. The CDR3 DNA reads as TGTGCCAGCAGTCTCAGCTCCTACGAGCAGTACTTC. Encoded protein: CASSLSSYEQYF.

This clone showed up just a few times. V gene TRBV2 combines with J gene TRBJ1-2, with TRBD1 identical over 8 bases. The germline V gene has CDR1 SNHLY and CDR2 FYNNEI. Trimming removed 6 bases from V and 8 bases from J; junction bases left unmatched: 17. The CDR3 spans 16 residues. CDR3 residues: CASSERPRTGLKGYTF. The DNA for the CDR3 is TGTGCCAGCAGCGAGAGACCCCGGACAGGGCTAAAAGGCTACACCTTC.

The rearrangement uses TRBV14 and TRBJ2-1; no clear D. This CDR3 is built from 13 residues. CDR1 and CDR2 from the germline V gene are SGHDN and FVKESK. V lost 2 bases and J lost 9, with 11 bases in between. CDR3 nucleotides: TGTGCCAGCAGCCAACTTCGGTGGAGTGAGCAGTTCTTC. Protein product: CASSQLRWSEQFF.

The chain combines TRBV19 with TRBJ1-6; no definite D call. Trimming stripped 4 bases from V and 9 bases from J, with 10 bases between. Germline V CDR1 and CDR2: LNHDA, SQIVND (reference sequence). This CDR3 spans 13 amino acids. CDR3 nucleotide sequence: TGTGCCAGTAGTAGCGATGAGGGTTCACCCCTCCACTTT. Translation: CASSSDEGSPLHF.

The chain employs TRBV15 and TRBJ2-7; 7 positions agree with TRBD2. Losses at the gene ends were 0 bases for V and 3 bases for J; bases not matched to a gene: 8. The CDR3 runs to 16 residues. Germline V gives CDR1 LNHNV, CDR2 YYDKDF (reference sequence). The CDR3 here is CATSRDLASGLYEQYF. The CDR3 DNA reads as TGTGCCACCAGCAGAGATCTGGCTAGCGGCCTCTACGAGCAGTACTTC. Using reference TRBV15 and TRBJ2-7 for the parts outside the CDR3, the full variable domain is DAMVIQNPRYQVTQFGKPVTLSCSQTLNHNVMYWYQQKSSQAPKLLFHYYDKDFNNEADTPDNFQSRRPNTSFCFLDIRSPGLGDTAMYLCATSRDLASGLYEQYFGPGTRLTVT.

V is TRBV14 and J is TRBJ2-1; TRBD2 might be the D (6 bases). From germline, CDR1 is SGHDN and CDR2 FVKESK. Trimming pared 1 base from V and 4 bases from J, leaving 20 bases between. There are 18 residues in the CDR3. The CDR3 loop reads CASSQVGSVGRPYNEQFF. Here the CDR3 DNA reads TGTGCCAGCAGCCAAGTGGGGAGCGTGGGGAGGCCGTACAATGAGCAGTTCTTC.

This chain links TRBV19 with TRBJ2-4; no clear D gene. The V and J ends lost 5 bases and 6 bases respectively, with 14 bases between them. The CDR3 covers 14 residues. Germline V gene data show CDR1 as LNHDA and CDR2 as SQIVND (reference sequence). DNA of the CDR3: TGTGCCAGTAGTGGTCGGGTTGTTGGAAACATTCAGTACTTC. This codes for CASSGRVVGNIQYF.

J is TRBJ2-1 and V is TRBV7-9; 12 nucleotides agree with TRBD2. Germline-derived CDR1 and CDR2 are SEHNR and FQNEAQ (reference sequence). The CDR3 is made up of 15 amino acids. V gave up 7 bases and J gave up 4 bases; unmatched junction bases: 5. CDR3 region: CASTPGTSGYNEQFF. CDR3 bases: TGTGCCAGCACCCCCGGGACTAGCGGGTACAATGAGCAGTTCTTC.

This clone was seen a handful of times. The genes are TRBV29-1 and TRBJ1-1; D perhaps matches TRBD1 (5 bases). The CDR3 is made up of 14 amino acids. Germline lookup yields CDR1 SQVTM and CDR2 ANQGSEA. V was clipped by 1 base and J by 2 bases, with 11 bases between them. The CDR3 DNA sequence: TGCAGCGTTGAAGCAGGGCTATCTAACACTGAAGCTTTCTTT. It codes for CSVEAGLSNTEAFF.

This chain joins TRBV6-5 and TRBJ2-5; TRBD1 is a possible D gene (6 bases). CDR3 length: 13 amino acids. Germline assignment: CDR1 MNHEY and CDR2 SVGAGI. V was pared by 8 bases and J by 1 base, with 11 bases between. The CDR3 DNA reads as TGTGCCAGCGGACAGCTGCTCCAAGAGACCCAGTACTTC. It is translated as CASGQLLQETQYF.